The clone carrying this T cell receptor (beta chain) was seen more than once but under ten times. The TCR beta CDR3 regions underwent amplification using RNA transcripts as the source. A first-round RT-PCR of the TCR CDR3 used the HTBI primer set. TCRdb passed the multiplex PCR reads through MiXCR, listing each CDR3 protein once. Among about 620,000 distinct CDR3 sequences, 15% to 20% were seen once, and the ten largest hold 3.8%. This CDR3 region has 17 residues. Germline V lookup: CDR1 LGHNA, CDR2 YSLEER. The ends lost 1 base at V and 6 bases at J; junction bases unmatched: 9. This specimen belongs to a study of T cells in Graves' hyperthyroidism and ophthalmopathy.

The chain has TRBV4-3 and TRBJ2-1, with 10 positions matching TRBD2. The clonotype was recovered from a woman under 40 with Graves' hyperthyroidism. The sequencing input was blood. DNA for the CDR3: TGCGCCAGCAGCCAAGGTGTCCTAGCGGGAGATGTCAATGAGCAGTTCTTC. It is translated as CASSQGVLAGDVNEQFF.